Below are 31 T cell receptor beta chains sequenced from a single sample in a study of identifying expanded T cells in peripheral blood. TCRdb's table, derived via immunoSEQ multiplex PCR, lists solely in-frame clones and lacks some. The table lists more than 70,000 clones, about 90% of them singletons. The source material was blood. The receptors stem from a person aged 18 to 75 in good health.

V is TRBV5-1 and J is TRBJ1-1, with 9 bases fitting TRBD1. Germline V gene data show CDR1 as SGHRS and CDR2 as YFSETQ. J gave up 6 bases and V 0 bases, and 3 bases lay outside the gene matches. The CDR3 loop spans 14 amino acids. The CDR3: CASSLAGTGPEAFF. Written as DNA, the CDR3 is TGCGCCAGCAGCTTGGCTGGGACAGGGCCTGAAGCTTTCTTT.

The chain is built from TRBV5-5 and TRBJ1-1; maybe TRBD1 (5 bases). Germline V gives CDR1 SGHKS, CDR2 YYEKEE (reference sequence). Trimming shortened V by 2 bases and J by 5 bases, and 7 bases separated the two germline ends. The CDR3 runs to 12 residues. The CDR3 DNA is TGTGCCAGCAGCTTATCAGGGACTGAAGCTTTCTTT. It encodes CASSLSGTEAFF.

This sequence joins TRBV2 and TRBJ2-1; TRBD1 agrees at 7 bases. The trim removed 9 bases at V and 2 bases at J, leaving 4 bases unmatched. Germline V gives CDR1 SNHLY, CDR2 FYNNEI. The CDR3 totals 13 residues. For the CDR3, the DNA is TGTGCCAGTCGACAGGGCACCTACAATGAGCAGTTCTTC. Amino acid sequence: CASRQGTYNEQFF.

The chain combines TRBV16 with TRBJ1-6; D uncertain. Per germline, CDR1 KGHSY and CDR2 FQNENV. The V end was cut by 0 bases, the J end by 8 bases, with 5 bases between. The CDR3 is 13 residues long. This CDR3 reads CASSQSSYSPLHF. CDR3 bases: TGTGCCAGCAGCCAATCTAGCTATTCACCCCTCCACTTT.

This chain links TRBV6-1 with TRBJ1-2; 9 bases fit TRBD1. Looked up from germline, CDR1 is MNHNS and CDR2 is SASEGT. Trimming at V came to 6 bases and at J to 0 bases, leaving 5 bases not matched to a gene. The CDR3 runs to 15 residues. CDR3 nucleotides: TGTGCCAGCAGGACGGGACAGGGAGCTAACTATGGCTACACCTTC. Residues: CASRTGQGANYGYTF.

The rearrangement links TRBV5-6 to TRBJ1-5; possibly TRBD1 for D (6 bases). The CDR3 runs to 14 residues. The germline V gene encodes CDR1 SGHDT and CDR2 YYEEEE. Trimming removed 3 bases at V and 3 bases at J, with 10 bases between. CDR3 coding DNA: TGTGCCAGCAGCTCCAGGGGAGTCAATCAGCCCCAGCATTTT. Protein product: CASSSRGVNQPQHF. Using reference TRBV5-6 and TRBJ1-5 for the parts outside the CDR3, the full variable domain is DAGVTQSPTHLIKTRGQQVTLRCSPKSGHDTVSWYQQALGQGPQFIFQYYEEEERQRGNFPDRFSGHQFPNYSSELNVNALLLGDSALYLCASSSRGVNQPQHFGDGTRLSIL.

This clone has just one count. CDR3 sequence (DNA): TGTGCCAGCAGCTTAATGGCAGCGGCCTACGAGCAGTACTTC. Translated, it gives CASSLMAAAYEQYF. The J gene is TRBJ2-7, the V gene TRBV13; a weak D match, TRBD2 (5 bases). The CDR3 runs 14 residues. Germline-derived CDR1 and CDR2 are PRHDT and FYEKMQ (reference sequence). Deletions cut 2 bases from V and 2 bases from J, with 10 bases between.

V and J are TRBV7-9 and TRBJ1-4; TRBD1 is a possible D gene (5 bases). V lost 3 bases to trimming and J lost 8 bases, with 13 bases between them. Germline CDR1 and CDR2: SEHNR and FQNEAQ (reference sequence). The CDR3 loop spans 14 amino acids. CDR3: CASSLIGREEKLFF. CDR3 DNA: TGTGCCAGCAGCTTGATTGGCAGGGAAGAAAAACTGTTTTTT. Together with reference TRBV7-9 and TRBJ1-4, the CDR3 gives the full variable domain: DTGVSQNPRHKITKRGQNVTFRCDPISEHNRLYWYRQTLGQGPEFLTYFQNEAQLEKSRLLSDRFSAERPKGSFSTLEIQRTEQGDSAMYLCASSLIGREEKLFFGSGTQLSVL.

This sequence joins TRBV7-2 and TRBJ2-3, with 8 bases aligning to TRBD2. Unmatched junction bases numbered 8, after V lost 5 bases and J lost 1 base. Looked up from germline, CDR1 is SGHTA and CDR2 is FQGNSA. This CDR3 has 16 amino acids. The CDR3 spells CASSLQAGVGTDTQYF. CDR3 DNA: TGTGCCAGCAGCCTACAAGCGGGGGTCGGCACAGATACGCAGTATTTT.

The chain has TRBV18 and TRBJ2-7, with 7 bases that match TRBD1. The CDR3 consists of 15 residues. V lost 6 bases to trimming and J lost 3 bases; unmatched junction nucleotides: 11. Germline V gives CDR1 KGHSH, CDR2 LQKENI. CDR3 sequence: CASSPDRALGYEQYF. CDR3 nucleotide sequence: TGTGCCAGCTCCCCCGACAGGGCTCTGGGCTACGAGCAGTACTTC.

The rearrangement joins TRBV19 to TRBJ2-7; D ambiguous. Per germline, CDR1 LNHDA and CDR2 SQIVND (reference sequence). The CDR3 consists of 14 residues. Deletions cut 3 bases from V and 1 base from J, with 10 bases between. Here the CDR3 reads CASSIRGRSYEQYF. Here the CDR3 DNA reads TGTGCCAGTAGTATTCGAGGAAGGTCCTACGAGCAGTACTTC.

This clone occurred a few times. The rearrangement links TRBV2 to TRBJ1-6; D is undetermined. The CDR3 spans 13 residues. Germline V gives CDR1 SNHLY, CDR2 FYNNEI. V gave up 7 bases and J gave up 8 bases, with 12 bases separating them. CDR3 nucleotide sequence: TGTGCCAGCAACTGGGAGGCTGATTCACCCCTCCACTTT. This codes for CASNWEADSPLHF.

This clone has just one count. The chain is built from TRBV7-2 and TRBJ1-2; TRBD1 matches at 10 bases. CDR3 length: 15 residues. The germline V gene has CDR1 SGHTA and CDR2 FQGNSA. J lost 7 bases, V lost 1 base, and 6 bases had no gene match. CDR3 residues: CASSLETRDRGGYTF. CDR3 nucleotide sequence: TGTGCCAGCAGCTTAGAGACCCGGGACAGGGGTGGCTACACCTTC.

The chain carries TRBV5-1 and TRBJ1-2; no clear D gene. From germline, CDR1 is SGHRS and CDR2 YFSETQ. V lost 0 bases, J lost 2 bases, and 5 bases lay in between. There are 13 residues in the CDR3. CDR3 region: CASSLDVNYGYTF. The CDR3 DNA sequence: TGCGCCAGCAGCTTGGACGTCAACTATGGCTACACCTTC.

The chain links TRBV5-6 to TRBJ1-4; D may be TRBD1 (5 bases). Trimming removed 2 bases from V and 5 bases from J, with 13 bases in between. Looked up from germline, CDR1 is SGHDT and CDR2 is YYEEEE. This CDR3 has 15 amino acids. CDR3: CASSFTAQVNEKLFF. CDR3 nucleotide sequence: TGTGCCAGCAGCTTCACGGCACAGGTGAATGAAAAACTGTTTTTT.

This chain uses TRBV30 with TRBJ2-5, with D perhaps TRBD2 (5 bases). Trimming pared 1 base from V and 5 bases from J, leaving 5 bases between. Germline V gene sequence: CDR1 GTSNPN, CDR2 SVGIG (reference sequence). There are 11 residues in the CDR3. The CDR3 nucleotides are TGTGCCTGGAGTGGAGGGGAGACCCAGTACTTC. This translates into CAWSGGETQYF.

This clone was observed a few times. The V call is TRBV5-1, the J call TRBJ1-4; tentatively, D is TRBD1 (5 bases). The CDR3 length is 16 residues. Germline V gene data show CDR1 as SGHRS and CDR2 as YFSETQ. Deletions cut 5 bases from V and 5 bases from J, with 19 bases between. This CDR3 reads CASSQGREGRNEKLFF. In DNA, the CDR3 is TGCGCCAGCAGTCAAGGGAGAGAGGGGAGGAATGAAAAACTGTTTTTT.

The chain combines TRBV29-1 with TRBJ2-5; D gene uncertain. Between the trimmed V and J ends, which lost 1 base and 1 base, there was a span of 7 bases. The CDR3 is made up of 13 amino acids. Looked up from germline, CDR1 is SQVTM and CDR2 is ANQGSEA. The CDR3 DNA reads as TGCAGCGTTGAAGTAGGGTCCCAAGAGACCCAGTACTTC. This codes for CSVEVGSQETQYF.

The chain carries TRBV18 and TRBJ2-7, with D tentatively TRBD1 (5 bases). The CDR3 is made up of 14 amino acids. Germline CDR1 and CDR2: KGHSH and LQKENI. With 5 bases removed from V and 4 bases from J, the gap between germline ends came to 15 bases. The CDR3 coding sequence is TGTGCCAGCTCATTACAGGTCGGTACGTACGAGCAGTACTTC. This encodes CASSLQVGTYEQYF. The whole variable domain, filled in from reference TRBV18 and TRBJ2-7, reads NAGVMQNPRHLVRRRGQEARLRCSPMKGHSHVYWYRQLPEEGLKFMVYLQKENIIDESGMPKERFSAEFPKEGPSILRIQQVVRGDSAAYFCASSLQVGTYEQYFGPGTRLTVT.

The CDR3 protein is CASSEVQAFYGYTF. The DNA of the CDR3 is TGTGCCAGCAGTGAAGTCCAGGCTTTCTATGGCTACACCTTC. The chain uses TRBV6-1 and TRBJ1-2; D is unresolved. CDR3 size: 14 residues. Germline values: CDR1 MNHNS, CDR2 SASEGT. V lost 1 base and J lost 4, with 10 bases in between.

The rearrangement uses TRBV30 and TRBJ1-1; TRBD1 agrees at 8 bases. The length of the CDR3 is 15 residues. The germline CDR1 and CDR2 sequences are GTSNPN and SVGIG (reference sequence). The junction had 11 bases not matched to a gene; V was cut back by 2 bases and J by 6 bases. The chain's CDR3 is CAWSHTGTGRSEAFF. CDR3 DNA: TGTGCCTGGAGTCACACCGGGACAGGAAGGTCTGAAGCTTTCTTT.

The rearrangement uses TRBV2 and TRBJ2-5, with 11 bases that match TRBD2. The CDR3 is made up of 19 amino acids. V gave up 6 bases and J gave up 5 bases; unmatched junction bases: 20. Germline CDR1 reads SNHLY; CDR2 reads FYNNEI. The CDR3 DNA sequence: TGTGCCAGCAGAGGACATTTTGGGACTAGCGGTCCTAAGGGGGAGACCCAGTACTTC. Translating gives CASRGHFGTSGPKGETQYF.

V is TRBV28 and J is TRBJ1-2, with D hard to call. Germline V CDR1 and CDR2: MDHEN, SYDVKM. This CDR3 is 12 amino acids long. Trimming removed 3 bases from V and 5 bases from J, with 7 bases in between. The CDR3 DNA reads as TGTGCCAGCAGTTTTAGGAGTTATGGCTACACCTTC. Its translation: CASSFRSYGYTF.

This sequence joins TRBV5-1 and TRBJ2-1; 9 positions agree with TRBD1. Germline V gene data show CDR1 as SGHRS and CDR2 as YFSETQ. The CDR3 consists of 16 residues. J lost 4 bases, V lost 1 base, and 6 bases had no gene match. The CDR3 loop is CASSLIPGQGYNEQFF. As DNA, the CDR3 is TGCGCCAGCAGCTTGATTCCGGGACAGGGATACAATGAGCAGTTCTTC.

The gene calls are TRBV7-9 and TRBJ1-1; D perhaps matches TRBD1 (5 bases). Looked up from germline, CDR1 is SEHNR and CDR2 is FQNEAQ (reference sequence). This CDR3 spans 16 amino acids. Trimming removed 1 base at V and 5 bases at J, with 17 bases between. The chain's CDR3 is CASSLVEGRRKTEAFF. The CDR3 DNA reads TGTGCCAGCAGCTTAGTTGAGGGGCGGAGAAAGACTGAAGCTTTCTTT.

This clone was picked up one time. The rearrangement joins TRBV13 to TRBJ1-1; D is unclear. Germline V lookup: CDR1 PRHDT, CDR2 FYEKMQ (reference sequence). The germline V and J ends were trimmed by 9 bases and 0 bases, with 17 bases remaining between them. CDR3 length: 15 amino acids. DNA for the CDR3: TGTGCCAGTAATAACAGACTCAGGTTGAACACTGAAGCTTTCTTT. Translation gives CASNNRLRLNTEAFF. Looking up the rest from reference TRBV13 and TRBJ1-1 gives the full variable domain: AAGVIQSPRHLIKEKRETATLKCYPIPRHDTVYWYQQGPGQDPQFLISFYEKMQSDKGSIPDRFSAQQFSDYHSELNMSSLELGDSALYFCASNNRLRLNTEAFFGQGTRLTVV.

This chain joins TRBV5-1 and TRBJ2-7; D not resolved. The CDR3 has 15 amino acids. Per germline, CDR1 SGHRS and CDR2 YFSETQ. The germline V and J ends were trimmed by 1 base and 2 bases, with 13 bases remaining between them. CDR3 region: CASSLIRRSTYEQYF. Here the CDR3 DNA reads TGCGCCAGCAGCTTGATTCGAAGGTCTACCTACGAGCAGTACTTC.

The chain recombines TRBV7-2 with TRBJ2-2, with no clear D. Between the trimmed V and J ends, which lost 7 bases and 6 bases, there was a span of 9 bases. The germline CDR1 and CDR2 sequences are SGHTA and FQGNSA. The CDR3 contains 12 residues. CDR3 in amino acids: CASNPMSGELFF. In DNA, the CDR3 is TGTGCCAGCAACCCCATGTCCGGGGAGCTGTTTTTT.

The CDR3, as DNA: TGTGCCAGCAGGACGGGACAGGGGAATGGGCTGTTTTTT. The encoded protein is CASRTGQGNGLFF. The chain recombines TRBV2 with TRBJ2-2, with 10 bases lining up with TRBD1. Germline loops: CDR1 SNHLY, CDR2 FYNNEI. The CDR3 loop spans 13 amino acids. The trim removed 6 bases at V and 13 bases at J, leaving 8 bases unmatched.

The rearrangement links TRBV9 to TRBJ2-1; TRBD2 matches 11 bases. Germline V gene sequence: CDR1 SGDLS, CDR2 YYNGEE. The CDR3 totals 18 residues. V shed 0 bases and J 3 bases; nucleotides not matched to a gene: 8. The chain's CDR3 is CASSVEASGGPYYNEQFF. The DNA for the CDR3 is TGTGCCAGCAGCGTAGAGGCTAGCGGGGGGCCATACTACAATGAGCAGTTCTTC. Full variable domain (rest looked up from reference TRBV9 and TRBJ2-1): DSGVTQTPKHLITATGQRVTLRCSPRSGDLSVYWYQQSLDQGLQFLIQYYNGEERAKGNILERFSAQQFPDLHSELNLSSLELGDSALYFCASSVEASGGPYYNEQFFGPGTRLTVL.

This clone has a handful of counts. The chain couples TRBV7-9 to TRBJ2-7; the match to TRBD1 covers 8 bases. This CDR3 contains 15 residues. The J segment lost 6 bases and the V segment lost 5 bases, leaving 12 bases of the junction unmatched. CDR1 is SEHNR, CDR2 FQNEAQ, per germline (reference sequence). The CDR3 DNA sequence: TGTGCCAGCAGCGCGGCCGACAGGGGTCCTCTCGAGCAGTACTTC. This sequence encodes CASSAADRGPLEQYF.